A selection of T cell receptor beta chains follows, all from one sample in a study of blood T cell repertoires in COVID-19. Sequencing was performed with immunoSEQ multiplex PCR; in TCRdb, only in-frame clones are kept and a portion is missing. This sample yields roughly 260,000 clones, of which more than 70% are seen a single time; 2% to 2.5% belongs to the top ten. Input material: peripheral blood. The receptor source for this set is a woman between 35 and 50 years old who had recovered from COVID-19. The CDR3 runs from the conserved cysteine through the conserved F or W. D genes are given only for firm matches. A clone size is listed for some rows: how often the clone was seen (once, few, many), or a class if it is expanded.

abundance,d_gene,v_gene,j_gene,CDR3aa,CDR3nt
once,TRBD1,TRBV7-2,TRBJ1-6,CASSPRQGSSYNSPLHF,TGTGCCAGCAGCCCACGACAGGGGAGCTCCTATAATTCACCCCTCCACTTT
once,TRBD2,TRBV28,TRBJ2-7,CASSPPGGTNYEQYF,TGTGCCAGCAGTCCCCCGGGAGGCACCAACTACGAGCAGTACTTC
NA,TRBD2,TRBV4-3,TRBJ2-3,CASSQAATSPTDTQYF,TGCGCCAGCAGCCAAGCTGCGACTAGCCCCACAGATACGCAGTATTTT
NA,NA,TRBV28,TRBJ2-7,CASSLRGGQPYEQYF,TGTGCCAGCAGTTTAAGAGGAGGACAGCCCTACGAGCAGTACTTC
NA,TRBD1,TRBV7-9,TRBJ1-6,CASSRQGVGNSPLHF,TGTGCCAGCAGCAGACAGGGAGTCGGTAATTCACCCCTCCACTTT
NA,TRBD1,TRBV7-9,TRBJ2-5,CASSPWTGEVETQYF,TGTGCCAGCAGCCCCTGGACAGGGGAGGTGGAGACCCAGTACTTC
once,TRBD1,TRBV19,TRBJ1-1,CASSIQGAGTEAFF,TGTGCCAGTAGTATTCAGGGGGCGGGCACTGAAGCTTTCTTT
NA,NA,TRBV5-1,TRBJ2-5,CASSPSQETQYF,TGCGCCAGCAGCCCTAGCCAAGAGACCCAGTACTTC
NA,TRBD1,TRBV3-1/TRBV3-2,TRBJ2-4,CASSQDPTGTGTKNIQYF,TGTGCCAGCAGCCAAGATCCGACCGGGACAGGGACCAAAAACATTCAGTACTTC
NA,TRBD1,TRBV10-1,TRBJ2-1,CASSEWDRALYNEQFF,TGCGCCAGCAGTGAATGGGACAGGGCGCTCTACAATGAGCAGTTCTTC
NA,NA,TRBV9,TRBJ2-5,CASSVGVAGAEETQYF,TGTGCCAGCAGCGTAGGGGTGGCGGGGGCGGAGGAGACCCAGTACTTC
NA,TRBD1,TRBV6-5,TRBJ2-7,CASSRPTGISYEQYF,TGTGCCAGCAGCCGTCCGACAGGGATTTCCTACGAGCAGTACTTC
NA,TRBD2,TRBV6-1,TRBJ2-7,CASREAYYEQYF,TGTGCCAGCCGGGAGGCGTACTACGAGCAGTACTTC
NA,NA,TRBV30,TRBJ2-2,CAWSEENGELFF,TGTGCCTGGAGTGAAGAGAACGGGGAGCTGTTTTTT
NA,TRBD1,TRBV6-5,TRBJ2-1,CASSYRGTGGMGEQFF,TGTGCCAGCAGTTACCGGGGGACAGGGGGGATGGGGGAGCAGTTCTTC
NA,TRBD1,TRBV19,TRBJ2-6,CASSTTGGSGANVLTF,TGTGCCAGTAGTACTACAGGGGGCTCTGGGGCCAACGTCCTGACTTTC
NA,NA,TRBV6-2/TRBV6-3,TRBJ2-4,CASSYSLPAVVGNIQYF,TGTGCCAGCAGTTACTCCCTTCCAGCGGTGGTCGGAAACATTCAGTACTTC
NA,NA,TRBV5-3,TRBJ2-1,CARSLLTVYSYNEQFF,TGTGCCAGAAGTTTACTGACAGTTTACTCCTACAATGAGCAGTTCTTC
NA,NA,TRBV12-3/TRBV12-4,TRBJ1-3,CASSLYGNTIYF,TGTGCCAGCAGTTTATATGGAAACACCATATATTTT
NA,NA,TRBV18,TRBJ2-7,CASSPPGRTYEQYF,TGTGCCAGCTCACCCCCGGGGAGAACCTACGAGCAGTACTTC
NA,NA,TRBV6-1,TRBJ1-4,CASSEGIEGLGEKLFF,TGTGCCAGCAGTGAAGGGATTGAGGGCCTCGGTGAAAAACTGTTTTTT
NA,TRBD2,TRBV7-8,TRBJ2-2,CASSSQRWLAGPHTGELFF,TGTGCCAGCAGCTCCCAGCGGTGGCTAGCGGGGCCCCACACCGGGGAGCTGTTTTTT
NA,TRBD1,TRBV7-8,TRBJ2-2,CASSRGGNTGELFF,TGTGCCAGCAGCCGAGGGGGCAACACCGGGGAGCTGTTTTTT
few,NA,TRBV28,TRBJ1-2,CASSSRGRGYGYTF,TGTGCCAGCAGTTCCCGGGGCAGGGGATATGGCTACACCTTC
few,TRBD2,TRBV7-3,TRBJ2-1,CASSLLAGADEQFF,TGTGCCAGCAGCTTACTAGCGGGAGCGGATGAGCAGTTCTTC
NA,NA,TRBV7-8,TRBJ2-7,CASSLLRRGKNYEQYF,TGTGCCAGCTCCCTCTTACGACGGGGTAAGAACTACGAGCAGTACTTC
NA,TRBD2,TRBV7-2,TRBJ2-4,CASSLHSPAGEGAKNIQYF,TGTGCCAGCAGCTTACATAGTCCTGCCGGGGAGGGGGCCAAAAACATTCAGTACTTC
NA,TRBD1,TRBV19,TRBJ1-4,CASLGQTGGNEKLFF,TGTGCCAGTCTCGGCCAAACAGGGGGCAATGAAAAACTGTTTTTT
NA,TRBD1,TRBV6-5,TRBJ1-5,CASSRGQGAGQPQHF,TGTGCCAGCAGCCGAGGACAGGGGGCAGGACAGCCCCAGCATTTT